Presented here are 19 T cell receptor beta chains from one specimen sequenced in a study of response to subunit inactivated influenza vaccine. TCRdb re-called the RT-PCR reads with MiXCR, one entry per CDR3 protein. The repertoire includes fewer than 600,000 distinct CDR3 sequences, under 8.5% of them detected once, and 13% sits in the top ten. The sample in question was PBMCs from blood, obtained less than 30 months after vaccination. Receptors originate from a man between 50 and 75 years old who received an inactivated influenza vaccine.

The sample holds a few counts of this clonotype. The V gene is TRBV20-1, the J gene TRBJ2-3; 9 bases agree with TRBD2. The CDR3 sequence is 15 residues long. V dropped 2 bases and J dropped 3; count of bases not matched to a gene: 6. Per germline, CDR1 DFQATT and CDR2 SNEGSKA (reference sequence). CDR3: CSARPTSGVTDTQYF. CDR3 DNA: TGCAGTGCTAGACCGACTAGCGGCGTAACAGATACGCAGTATTTT.

This clonotype has just a few counts. The V gene is TRBV7-9, the J gene TRBJ1-5, with D uncertain. V was shortened by 5 bases and J by 1 base, with 6 bases between the two germline ends. The CDR3 has 13 amino acids. Looked up from germline, CDR1 is SEHNR and CDR2 is FQNEAQ (reference sequence). The CDR3 sequence: CASSMGSNQPQHF. CDR3 sequence (DNA): TGTGCCAGCAGCATGGGGAGCAATCAGCCCCAGCATTTT.

This clonotype was detected many times. V usage is TRBV7-9 and J usage is TRBJ2-3; unclear D gene. CDR3 length equals 12 residues. The ends were cut back, 5 bases at V and 3 bases at J, with 6 bases in the middle. Germline V CDR1 and CDR2: SEHNR, FQNEAQ (reference sequence). This chain's CDR3 is CASSPPTDTQYF. The CDR3 coding sequence is TGTGCCAGCAGCCCCCCAACAGATACGCAGTATTTT.

J is TRBJ2-4 and V is TRBV12-3 or TRBV12-4, with D possibly matching TRBD1 (6 bases). Trimming stripped 3 bases from V and 6 bases from J, with 12 bases between. The CDR3 contains 14 residues. This CDR3 reads CASSLSGTLNIQYF. Written as DNA, the CDR3 is TGTGCCAGCAGTTTGTCCGGGACATTAAACATTCAGTACTTC.

The CDR3, as DNA: TGTGCCAGCAGCTTCGGGGCTGGCTATGGCTACACCTTC. Translated, it gives CASSFGAGYGYTF. V and J are TRBV7-2 and TRBJ1-2; D may be TRBD1 (5 bases). Germline V gives CDR1 SGHTA, CDR2 FQGNSA. Trimming cost V 3 bases and J 4 bases, with 9 bases left between them. The CDR3 consists of 13 residues. Using reference TRBV7-2 and TRBJ1-2 for the parts outside the CDR3, the full variable domain is GAGVSQSPSNKVTEKGKDVELRCDPISGHTALYWYRQSLGQGLEFLIYFQGNSAPDKSGLPSDRFSAERTGGSVSTLTIQRTQQEDSAVYLCASSFGAGYGYTFGSGTRLTVV.

This clonotype was counted ten times or more. The V and J genes are TRBV5-5 and TRBJ1-1, with TRBD1 matching over 10 bases. Trimming cost V 4 bases and J 0 bases; bases outside gene matches: 3. The CDR3 totals 15 residues. The germline gives CDR1 SGHKS, CDR2 YYEKEE (reference sequence). The CDR3 DNA reads TGTGCCAGCAGCGTGGACAGGGGGGTGAACACTGAAGCTTTCTTT. Encoded protein: CASSVDRGVNTEAFF.

The chain is built from TRBV20-1 and TRBJ2-5; possibly TRBD1 or TRBD2 for D (6 bases each). The CDR3 has 13 amino acids. V was clipped by 0 bases and J by 7 bases, with 12 bases between them. Germline V gene sequence: CDR1 DFQATT, CDR2 SNEGSKA (reference sequence). CDR3 sequence (DNA): TGCAGTGCTAGAGAACCCCCGGGGGCGACCCAGTACTTC. Encoded protein: CSAREPPGATQYF.

The chain joins TRBV11-2 to TRBJ2-1, with TRBD1 matching over 9 bases. Germline CDR1 reads SGHAT; CDR2 reads FQNNGV. With V trimmed by 4 bases and J by 3 bases, 7 bases remained unmatched. The CDR3 loop spans 16 amino acids. The CDR3 DNA is TGTGCCAGCAGCTCTCTTACGGGACAGGGCTACAATGAGCAGTTCTTC. This translates into CASSSLTGQGYNEQFF. Together with reference TRBV11-2 and TRBJ2-1, the CDR3 gives the full variable domain: EAGVAQSPRYKIIEKRQSVAFWCNPISGHATLYWYQQILGQGPKLLIQFQNNGVVDDSQLPKDRFSAERLKGVDSTLKIQPAKLEDSAVYLCASSSLTGQGYNEQFFGPGTRLTVL.

The V gene is TRBV15, the J gene TRBJ2-7; the D gene is possibly TRBD1 (5 bases). The ends were cut back, 0 bases at V and 3 bases at J, with 9 bases in the middle. Germline V gene sequence: CDR1 LNHNV, CDR2 YYDKDF (reference sequence). The CDR3 has 14 amino acids. This chain's CDR3 is CATSRERQGYEQYF. The CDR3, as DNA: TGTGCCACCAGCAGAGAAAGGCAGGGCTACGAGCAGTACTTC. The full variable domain, rest sourced from reference TRBV15 and TRBJ2-7, is DAMVIQNPRYQVTQFGKPVTLSCSQTLNHNVMYWYQQKSSQAPKLLFHYYDKDFNNEADTPDNFQSRRPNTSFCFLDIRSPGLGDTAMYLCATSRERQGYEQYFGPGTRLTVT.

This clonotype was counted ten times or more. The V gene is TRBV4-2, the J gene TRBJ2-3; tentative D call: TRBD2 (6 bases). The ends were cut back, 0 bases at V and 0 bases at J, with 16 bases in the middle. CDR3 length: 18 amino acids. Germline CDR1 is LGHNA and CDR2 is YNFKEQ. The CDR3 DNA sequence: TGTGCCAGCAGCCAAGATTTATTTGCGGGATCGAGCACAGATACGCAGTATTTT. Translation: CASSQDLFAGSSTDTQYF.

The chain uses TRBV2 and TRBJ2-2; D is unclear. The ends were cut back, 7 bases at V and 5 bases at J, with 11 bases in the middle. The germline CDR1 and CDR2 sequences are SNHLY and FYNNEI. This CDR3 is built from 13 residues. CDR3 in amino acids: CASKWIGTGELFF. The CDR3 bases are TGTGCCAGCAAGTGGATTGGAACCGGGGAGCTGTTTTTT.

J is TRBJ2-5 and V is TRBV20-1, with 11 positions matching TRBD2. J was trimmed by 5 bases and V by 2 bases; bases with no gene match: 10. Germline V lookup: CDR1 DFQATT, CDR2 SNEGSKA (reference sequence). The CDR3 consists of 16 residues. The CDR3 coding sequence is TGCAGTGCTAGACGTATAGCGGGAGGGCCACTGGAGACCCAGTACTTC. Amino acids: CSARRIAGGPLETQYF.

The chain recombines TRBV11-2 with TRBJ2-2; D may be TRBD2 (5 bases). The CDR3 sequence is 15 residues long. CDR1 is SGHAT, CDR2 FQNNGV, per germline. Here the CDR3 DNA reads TGTGCGAGTAACCTCCTACTCGGGGACACCGGGGAGCTGTTTTTT. Residues: CASNLLLGDTGELFF.

This clonotype was observed a handful of times. This chain connects TRBV13 to TRBJ2-7; possible D gene TRBD2, 6 bases. The CDR3 length is 12 residues. Trimming pared 5 bases from V and 5 bases from J, leaving 10 bases between. Germline V lookup: CDR1 PRHDT, CDR2 FYEKMQ (reference sequence). The CDR3 sequence is CASSPGGDEQYF. The CDR3, as DNA: TGTGCCAGCAGCCCCGGGGGTGACGAGCAGTACTTC.

This clonotype has a count of ten or more. The chain combines TRBV11-1 with TRBJ2-7, with D perhaps being TRBD1 or TRBD2 (5 bases each). V dropped 8 bases and J dropped 3 bases, with 14 bases sitting between them. The V gene's germline CDR1 is SGHAT and CDR2 FQDESV (reference sequence). This CDR3 is 13 amino acids long. The chain's CDR3 is CASGRGRDYEQYF. In DNA, the CDR3 is TGTGCCAGCGGCCGGGGCCGGGACTACGAGCAGTACTTC.

This clonotype was observed at least ten times. The gene calls are TRBV10-3 and TRBJ2-1; 7 nucleotides match TRBD2. The V and J ends lost 2 bases and 10 bases, in that order; junction bases with no gene match: 8. Per germline, CDR1 ENHRY and CDR2 SYGVKD. The length of the CDR3 is 14 residues. CDR3 nucleotide sequence: TGTGCCATCAGTGAGAGGCTAGCGGAGACGGAGCAGTTCTTC. Its translation is CAISERLAETEQFF.

A few counts support this clonotype. This chain links TRBV10-3 with TRBJ2-3; no clear D. This CDR3 has 13 amino acids. Trimming removed 8 bases at V and 2 bases at J, with 11 bases between. Per the germline V gene, CDR1 is ENHRY and CDR2 is SYGVKD. For the CDR3, the DNA is TGTGCCATCTGCCCGGGTAACACAGATACGCAGTATTTT. Protein product: CAICPGNTDTQYF.

The V call is TRBV4-2, the J call TRBJ1-2; D gene uncertain. The V gene lost 2 bases and the J gene lost 4 bases, with 14 bases spanning the gap. CDR3 length: 15 amino acids. Germline CDR1 reads LGHNA; CDR2 reads YNFKEQ. CDR3 sequence: CASSQSHLGSYGYTF. CDR3 bases: TGTGCCAGCAGCCAAAGCCATTTAGGGTCCTATGGCTACACCTTC.

This chain connects TRBV3-1 to TRBJ2-5; the D gene is possibly TRBD2 (6 bases). Germline values: CDR1 LGHDT, CDR2 YNNKEL (reference sequence). Trimming removed 7 bases from V and 9 bases from J, with 21 bases in between. The CDR3 has 14 residues. The CDR3 DNA is TGTGCCAGCACCGTGGGGCGGGGAGTCCTGGCCCAGTACTTC. This gives the protein CASTVGRGVLAQYF.